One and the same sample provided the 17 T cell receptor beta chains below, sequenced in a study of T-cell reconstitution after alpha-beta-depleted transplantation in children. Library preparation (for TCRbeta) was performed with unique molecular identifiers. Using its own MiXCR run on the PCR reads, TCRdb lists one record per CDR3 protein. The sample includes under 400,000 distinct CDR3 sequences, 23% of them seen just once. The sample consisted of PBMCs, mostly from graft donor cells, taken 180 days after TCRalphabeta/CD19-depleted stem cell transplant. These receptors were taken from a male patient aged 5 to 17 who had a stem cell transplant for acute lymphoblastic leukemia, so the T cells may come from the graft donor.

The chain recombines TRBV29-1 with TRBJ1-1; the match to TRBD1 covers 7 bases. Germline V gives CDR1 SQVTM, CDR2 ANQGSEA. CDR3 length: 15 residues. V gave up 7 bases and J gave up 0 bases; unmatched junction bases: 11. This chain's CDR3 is CSGLGGQRMNTEAFF. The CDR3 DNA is TGCAGCGGGTTGGGGGGACAGCGGATGAACACTGAAGCTTTCTTT.

CDR3 region: CATSRGGQSYNEQFF. CDR3 bases: TGTGCCACCAGCAGAGGAGGACAGTCCTACAATGAGCAGTTCTTC. The chain joins TRBV15 to TRBJ2-1, with D perhaps matching TRBD1 (6 bases). The CDR3 totals 15 residues. Trimming removed 1 base at V and 1 base at J, with 8 bases between. The germline gives CDR1 LNHNV, CDR2 YYDKDF (reference sequence).

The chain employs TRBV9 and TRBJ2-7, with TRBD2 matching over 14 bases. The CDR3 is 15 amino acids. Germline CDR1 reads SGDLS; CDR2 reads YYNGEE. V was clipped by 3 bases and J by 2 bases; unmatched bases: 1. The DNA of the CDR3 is TGTGCCAGCAGCGGACTAGCGGGAGGGCCCTACGAGCAGTACTTC. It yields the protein CASSGLAGGPYEQYF.

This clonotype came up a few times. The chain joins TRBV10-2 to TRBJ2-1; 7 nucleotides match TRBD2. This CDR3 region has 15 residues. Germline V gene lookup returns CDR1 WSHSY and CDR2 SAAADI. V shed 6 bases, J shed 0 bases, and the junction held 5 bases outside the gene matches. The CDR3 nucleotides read TGCGCCAGCAGGCCCACTAGCGTCTCCTACAATGAGCAGTTCTTC. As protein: CASRPTSVSYNEQFF.

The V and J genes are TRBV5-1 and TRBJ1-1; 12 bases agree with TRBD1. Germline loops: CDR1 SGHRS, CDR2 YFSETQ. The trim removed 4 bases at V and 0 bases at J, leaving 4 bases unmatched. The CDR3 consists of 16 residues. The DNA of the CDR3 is TGCGCCAGCAGCCCAGGGACAGGGGGCATGAACACTGAAGCTTTCTTT. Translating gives CASSPGTGGMNTEAFF.

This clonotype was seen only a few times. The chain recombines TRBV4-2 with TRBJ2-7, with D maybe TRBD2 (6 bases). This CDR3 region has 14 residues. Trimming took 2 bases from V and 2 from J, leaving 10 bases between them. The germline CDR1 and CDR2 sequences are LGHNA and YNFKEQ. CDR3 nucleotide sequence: TGTGCCAGCAGCCAAATAGCGGCTACCTACGAGCAGTACTTC. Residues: CASSQIAATYEQYF.

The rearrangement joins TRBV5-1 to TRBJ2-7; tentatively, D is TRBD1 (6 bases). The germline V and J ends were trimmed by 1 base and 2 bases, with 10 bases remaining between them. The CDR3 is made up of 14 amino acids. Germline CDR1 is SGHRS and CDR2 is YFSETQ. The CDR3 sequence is CASSLMGATYEQYF. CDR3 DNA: TGCGCCAGCAGCTTGATGGGGGCCACCTACGAGCAGTACTTC.

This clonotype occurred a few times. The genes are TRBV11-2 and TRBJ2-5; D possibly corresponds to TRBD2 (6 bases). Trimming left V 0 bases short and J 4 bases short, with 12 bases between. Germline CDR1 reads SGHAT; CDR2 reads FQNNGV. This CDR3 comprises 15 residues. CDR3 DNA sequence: TGTGCCAGCAGCTTAGATTGGAGGGTGCGAGAGACCCAGTACTTC. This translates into CASSLDWRVRETQYF.

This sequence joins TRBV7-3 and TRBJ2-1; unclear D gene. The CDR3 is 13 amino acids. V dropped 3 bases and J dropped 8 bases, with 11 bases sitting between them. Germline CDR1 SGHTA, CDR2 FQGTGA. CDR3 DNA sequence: TGTGCCAGCAGCTTCTCCCTTGGGGATGAGCAGTTCTTC. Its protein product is CASSFSLGDEQFF. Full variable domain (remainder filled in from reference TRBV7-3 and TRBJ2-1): GAGVSQTPSNKVTEKGKYVELRCDPISGHTALYWYRQSLGQGPEFLIYFQGTGAADDSGLPNDRFFAVRPEGSVSTLKIQRTERGDSAVYLCASSFSLGDEQFFGPGTRLTVL.

CDR3 region: CSANLMSHNEQFF. In nucleotides, the CDR3 is TGCAGTGCTAATTTAATGAGCCACAATGAGCAGTTCTTC. The chain employs TRBV20-1 and TRBJ2-1; D not resolved. V was pared by 4 bases and J by 5 bases, with 12 bases between. The CDR3 runs 13 residues. CDR1 DFQATT and CDR2 SNEGSKA come from the germline V gene (reference sequence).

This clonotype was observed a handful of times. CDR3 sequence reads: CSVASPRLAGGPDTQYF. CDR3 nucleotides: TGCAGCGTTGCTTCACCGAGGCTAGCGGGAGGCCCAGATACGCAGTATTTT. The genes are TRBV29-1 and TRBJ2-3, with TRBD2 matching over 11 bases. The CDR3 consists of 17 residues. Germline V gene data show CDR1 as SQVTM and CDR2 as ANQGSEA. V lost 4 bases, J lost 4 bases, and 13 bases stayed unmatched.

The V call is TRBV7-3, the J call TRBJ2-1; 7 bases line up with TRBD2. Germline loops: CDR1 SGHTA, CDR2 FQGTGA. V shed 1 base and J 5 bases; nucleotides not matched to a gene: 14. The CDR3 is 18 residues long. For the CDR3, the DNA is TGTGCCAGCAGCTTAAGTGGGAACGGGGGGTGGGAGAACAATGAGCAGTTCTTC. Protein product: CASSLSGNGGWENNEQFF.

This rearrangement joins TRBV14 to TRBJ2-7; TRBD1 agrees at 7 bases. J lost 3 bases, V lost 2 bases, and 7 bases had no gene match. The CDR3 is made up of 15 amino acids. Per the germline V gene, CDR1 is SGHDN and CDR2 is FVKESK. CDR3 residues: CASSQFHRDSYEQYF. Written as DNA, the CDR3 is TGTGCCAGCAGCCAATTCCACAGGGACAGCTACGAGCAGTACTTC.

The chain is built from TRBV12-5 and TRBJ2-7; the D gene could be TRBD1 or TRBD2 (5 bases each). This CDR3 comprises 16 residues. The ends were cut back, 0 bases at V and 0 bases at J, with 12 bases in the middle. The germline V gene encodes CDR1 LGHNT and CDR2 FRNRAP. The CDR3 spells CASGLVLGVSSYEQYF. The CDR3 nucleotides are TGTGCTAGTGGTTTGGTACTGGGGGTAAGCTCCTACGAGCAGTACTTC.

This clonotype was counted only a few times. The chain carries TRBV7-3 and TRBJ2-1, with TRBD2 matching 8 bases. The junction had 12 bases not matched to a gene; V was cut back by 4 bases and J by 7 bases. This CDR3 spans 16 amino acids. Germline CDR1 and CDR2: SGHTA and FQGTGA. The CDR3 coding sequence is TGTGCCAGCAGCTCCCCCCTCGCGGGAGGAGGGAATGAGCAGTTCTTC. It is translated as CASSSPLAGGGNEQFF.

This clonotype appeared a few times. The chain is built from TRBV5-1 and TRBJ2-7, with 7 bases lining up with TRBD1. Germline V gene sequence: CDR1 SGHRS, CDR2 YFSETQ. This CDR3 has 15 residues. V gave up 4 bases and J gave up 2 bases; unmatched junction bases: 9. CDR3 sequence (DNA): TGCGCCAGCAGCCCTTGGGACAGAACCCCCTACGAGCAGTACTTC. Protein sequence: CASSPWDRTPYEQYF.

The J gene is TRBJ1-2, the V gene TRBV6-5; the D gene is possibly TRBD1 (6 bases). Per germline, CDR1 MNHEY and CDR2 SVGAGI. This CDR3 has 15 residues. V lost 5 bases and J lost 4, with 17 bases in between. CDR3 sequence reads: CASSPPGHRLYGYTF. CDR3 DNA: TGTGCCAGCAGTCCCCCGGGACACCGGCTCTATGGCTACACCTTC.